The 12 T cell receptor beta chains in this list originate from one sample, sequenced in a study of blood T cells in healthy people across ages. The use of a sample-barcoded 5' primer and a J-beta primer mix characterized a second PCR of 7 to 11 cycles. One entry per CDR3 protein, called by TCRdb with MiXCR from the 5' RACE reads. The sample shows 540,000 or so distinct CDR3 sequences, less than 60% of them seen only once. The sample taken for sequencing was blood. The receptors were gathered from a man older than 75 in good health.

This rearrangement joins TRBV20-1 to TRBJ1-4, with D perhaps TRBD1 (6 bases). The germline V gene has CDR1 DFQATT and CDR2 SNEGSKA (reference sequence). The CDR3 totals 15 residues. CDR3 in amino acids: CSAPDYREGNEKLFF. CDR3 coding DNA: TGCAGCGCACCGGACTACAGGGAGGGTAATGAAAAACTGTTTTTT.

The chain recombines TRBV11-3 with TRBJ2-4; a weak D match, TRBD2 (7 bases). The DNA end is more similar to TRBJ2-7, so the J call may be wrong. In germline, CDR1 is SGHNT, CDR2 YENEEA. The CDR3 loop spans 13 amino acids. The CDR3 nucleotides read TGTGCCAGCAGCTCCCCGGGGGGCGACGAGCAGTACTTC. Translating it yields CASSSPGGDEQYF.

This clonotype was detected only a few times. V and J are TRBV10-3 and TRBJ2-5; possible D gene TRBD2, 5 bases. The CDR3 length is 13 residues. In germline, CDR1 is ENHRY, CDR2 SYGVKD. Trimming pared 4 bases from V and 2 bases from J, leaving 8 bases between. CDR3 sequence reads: CAISGGEQETQYF. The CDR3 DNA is TGTGCCATCAGTGGGGGAGAACAAGAGACCCAGTACTTC.

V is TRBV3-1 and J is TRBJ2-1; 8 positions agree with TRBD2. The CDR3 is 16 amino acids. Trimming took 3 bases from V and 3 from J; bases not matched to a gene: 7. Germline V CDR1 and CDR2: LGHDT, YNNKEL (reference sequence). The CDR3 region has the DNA TGTGCCAGCAGCCAGGATCGGCTAGCGGGCTACAATGAGCAGTTCTTC. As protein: CASSQDRLAGYNEQFF.

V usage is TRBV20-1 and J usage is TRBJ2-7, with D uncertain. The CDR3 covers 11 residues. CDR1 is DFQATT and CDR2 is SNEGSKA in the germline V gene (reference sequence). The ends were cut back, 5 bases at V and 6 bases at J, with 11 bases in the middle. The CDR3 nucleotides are TGCAGTGCTCCTGCCCCTGGCGAGCAGTACTTC. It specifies CSAPAPGEQYF.

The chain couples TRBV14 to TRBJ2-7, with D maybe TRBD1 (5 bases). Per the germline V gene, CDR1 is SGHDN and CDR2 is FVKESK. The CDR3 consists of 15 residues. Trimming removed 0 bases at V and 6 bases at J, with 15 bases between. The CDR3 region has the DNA TGTGCCAGCAGCCAAGACCCAGGGCCCTATAGCGAGCAGTACTTC. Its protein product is CASSQDPGPYSEQYF.

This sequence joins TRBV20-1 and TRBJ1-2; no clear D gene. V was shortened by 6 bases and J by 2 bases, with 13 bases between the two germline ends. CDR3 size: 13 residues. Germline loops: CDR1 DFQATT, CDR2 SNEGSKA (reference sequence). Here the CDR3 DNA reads TGCAGTGCCCCCGATCGCGGAAACTATGGCTACACCTTC. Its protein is CSAPDRGNYGYTF.

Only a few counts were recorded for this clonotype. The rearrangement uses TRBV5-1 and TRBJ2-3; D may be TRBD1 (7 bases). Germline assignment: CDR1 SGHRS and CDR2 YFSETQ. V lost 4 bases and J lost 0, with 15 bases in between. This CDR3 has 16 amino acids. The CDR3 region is CASSTQGDSSTDTQYF. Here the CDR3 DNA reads TGCGCCAGCAGCACGCAGGGGGACTCTAGCACAGATACGCAGTATTTT.

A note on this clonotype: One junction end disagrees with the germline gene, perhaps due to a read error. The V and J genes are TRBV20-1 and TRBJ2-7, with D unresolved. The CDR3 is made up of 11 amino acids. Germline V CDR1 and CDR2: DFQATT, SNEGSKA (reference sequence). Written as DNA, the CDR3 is TGCAGGGCTAGAGACGGCGACGAGCAGTACTTC. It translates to CRARDGDEQYF.

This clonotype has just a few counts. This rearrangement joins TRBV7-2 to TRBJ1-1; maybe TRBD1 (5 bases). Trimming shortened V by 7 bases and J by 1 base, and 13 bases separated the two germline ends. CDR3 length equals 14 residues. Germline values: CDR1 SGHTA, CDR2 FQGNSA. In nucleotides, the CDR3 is TGTGCCAGCACCCCGGGGGGACCGAACACTGAAGCTTTCTTT. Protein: CASTPGGPNTEAFF.

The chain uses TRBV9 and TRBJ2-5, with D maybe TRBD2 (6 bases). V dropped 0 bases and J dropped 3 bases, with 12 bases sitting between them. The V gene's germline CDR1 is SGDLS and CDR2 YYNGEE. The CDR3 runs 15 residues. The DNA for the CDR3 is TGTGCCAGCAGCGTAGACGGGGGACGGGAAGAGACCCAGTACTTC. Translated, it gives CASSVDGGREETQYF.

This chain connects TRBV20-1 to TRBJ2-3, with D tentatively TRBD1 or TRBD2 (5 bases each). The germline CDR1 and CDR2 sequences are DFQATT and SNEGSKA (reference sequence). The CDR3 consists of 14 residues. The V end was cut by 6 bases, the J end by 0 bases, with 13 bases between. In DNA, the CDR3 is TGCAGTGCGGTAGTGGGGGATAGCACAGATACGCAGTATTTT. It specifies CSAVVGDSTDTQYF.